The 27 T cell receptor beta chains below all came from one sample that was sequenced in a study of regulatory T cells in long-lasting Graves disease. CDR3 regions were amplified by Arm-PCR using iRepertoire HTBI primers to build TCR beta libraries. TCRdb reanalysed the multiplex PCR reads using MiXCR and keeps one entry per CDR3 protein. The table includes 500,000 to 700,000 distinct CDR3 sequences, around 17% detected once. Time point: newly diagnosed GD, antithyroid drugs for less than 3 months. Scientists built the TCR library using RNA that was extracted from PBMCs. These data also featured in a second study, about T cells in Graves' hyperthyroidism and ophthalmopathy.

The sequencing here drew on peripheral blood mononuclear cells (PBMCs), taken at new diagnosis, from a patient treated with antithyroid drugs. The origin of the receptors is a woman aged 25-40 years with Graves disease.

With respect to this clonotype: A much more abundant neighbour one base away suggests this may be a read error. The rearrangement joins TRBV18 to TRBJ1-1, with 7 bases that match TRBD1. This CDR3 comprises 14 residues. Looked up from germline, CDR1 is KGHSH and CDR2 is LQKENI. This CDR3 reads CGSSQTGDHTEAFF. The CDR3, as DNA: TGTGGCAGCTCTCAAACAGGGGACCACACTGAAGCTTTCTTT.

This chain connects TRBV15 to TRBJ1-5; D call uncertain. Germline V gene data show CDR1 as LNHNV and CDR2 as YYDKDF (reference sequence). Trimming took 1 base from V and 9 from J, leaving 7 bases between them. The CDR3 length is 12 residues. In nucleotides, the CDR3 is TGTGCCACCAGCAGAGGACTTTCGCCCCAGCATTTT. Translation: CATSRGLSPQHF.

This clonotype was counted ten times or more. The chain uses TRBV2 and TRBJ2-1, with 12 nucleotides matching TRBD2. V gave up 3 bases and J gave up 6 bases; unmatched junction bases: 0. The germline V gene has CDR1 SNHLY and CDR2 FYNNEI. The CDR3 sequence is 14 residues long. CDR3 nucleotide sequence: TGTGCCAGCAGTGAGACTAGCGGGAGCAATGAGCAGTTCTTC. It translates to CASSETSGSNEQFF.

This clonotype has just a few counts. The chain links TRBV27 to TRBJ1-1, with TRBD1 identical over 7 bases. The CDR3 is 16 amino acids. The germline CDR1 and CDR2 sequences are MNHEY and SMNVEV (reference sequence). V lost 8 bases, J lost 0 bases, and 12 bases stayed unmatched. The CDR3 nucleotides read TGTGCCAGCCTCGACAGGGCTCTCAACATGAACACTGAAGCTTTCTTT. Translating it yields CASLDRALNMNTEAFF.

A word on this clonotype: A read error may be the cause here, since a much bigger clone is one base away. This chain links TRBV6-2 or TRBV6-3 with TRBJ1-1; D remains unclear. The CDR3 length is 11 residues. Germline V gene sequence: CDR1 MNHEY, CDR2 SVGEGT. CDR3 loop: CASRSITEASF. In DNA, the CDR3 is TGTGCCAGCAGGAGTATCACTGAAGCTTCCTTT.

This clonotype was picked up a small number of times. The V call is TRBV7-9, the J call TRBJ2-7; TRBD2 matches 7 bases. The germline gives CDR1 SEHNR, CDR2 FQNEAQ (reference sequence). This CDR3 is 16 amino acids long. Germline trimming cut 4 bases from V and 5 bases from J; bases unmatched to any gene: 14. The CDR3 region is CASSSWSYRGVHEQYF. The CDR3 nucleotides are TGTGCCAGCAGCTCATGGTCGTATCGGGGGGTCCACGAGCAGTACTTC.

The chain links TRBV5-1 to TRBJ2-5; D is perhaps TRBD1 (6 bases). Trimming stripped 0 bases from V and 0 bases from J, with 12 bases between. Germline V gene lookup returns CDR1 SGHRS and CDR2 YFSETQ. The CDR3 extends over 16 amino acids. The CDR3 reads CASSLGTGKYQETQYF. The CDR3 DNA reads as TGCGCCAGCAGCTTGGGCACAGGGAAGTACCAAGAGACCCAGTACTTC.

This clonotype was recorded at least ten times. The chain combines TRBV30 with TRBJ1-2; 9 nucleotides line up with TRBD1. J was trimmed by 2 bases and V by 2 bases; bases with no gene match: 6. Germline V gives CDR1 GTSNPN, CDR2 SVGIG (reference sequence). The CDR3 loop spans 15 amino acids. This chain's CDR3 is CAWSLPGTGNYGYTF. The CDR3 DNA is TGTGCCTGGAGTCTACCAGGGACAGGGAACTATGGCTACACCTTC.

This clonotype was detected ten times or more. CDR3 sequence: CASSLESPYSNQPQHF. CDR3 nucleotide sequence: TGTGCCAGCAGCTTAGAGTCGCCGTATAGCAATCAGCCCCAGCATTTT. The rearrangement joins TRBV7-6 to TRBJ1-5; D gene uncertain. CDR1 and CDR2 from the germline V gene are SGHVS and FNYEAQ. The CDR3 length is 16 residues. Between the trimmed V and J ends, which lost 1 base and 0 bases, there was a span of 10 bases.

This clonotype has more than one count but fewer than ten. The chain links TRBV24-1 to TRBJ1-5, with D maybe TRBD1 (6 bases). The germline V gene encodes CDR1 KGHDR and CDR2 SFDVKD. This CDR3 has 12 amino acids. Trimming stripped 9 bases from V and 5 bases from J, with 10 bases between. The CDR3: CATESGDQPQHF. CDR3 nucleotides: TGTGCCACCGAATCAGGGGATCAGCCCCAGCATTTT.

J is TRBJ2-3 and V is TRBV9, with 8 bases aligning to TRBD2. The germline gives CDR1 SGDLS, CDR2 YYNGEE. Germline trimming cut 4 bases from V and 4 bases from J; bases unmatched to any gene: 17. The CDR3 is 18 residues long. The CDR3 coding sequence is TGTGCCAGCAGCCCCTATCTTTTGGCGGCGGGAGGCGCAGATACGCAGTATTTT. It encodes CASSPYLLAAGGADTQYF.

The rearrangement uses TRBV3-1 and TRBJ2-7, with TRBD1 identical over 12 bases. The CDR3 runs to 15 residues. The ends lost 2 bases at V and 6 bases at J; junction bases unmatched: 5. Germline lookup yields CDR1 LGHDT and CDR2 YNNKEL (reference sequence). DNA of the CDR3: TGTGCCAGCAGCCAATGGGACAGGGGGCTCCCCGAGCAGTACTTC. As protein: CASSQWDRGLPEQYF.

Only a few counts were recorded for this clonotype. V is TRBV10-3 and J is TRBJ1-5, with a tentative D call TRBD1 (6 bases). The V gene's germline CDR1 is ENHRY and CDR2 SYGVKD. Trimming stripped 10 bases from V and 0 bases from J, with 16 bases between. The CDR3 is 15 amino acids. CDR3 sequence reads: CATGDTLISNQPQHF. For the CDR3, the DNA is TGTGCCACCGGGGACACTCTGATTAGCAATCAGCCCCAGCATTTT.

This CDR3 reads CASSFEGLNTDTQYF. The CDR3 bases are TGTGCCAGCAGCTTTGAAGGACTAAATACAGATACGCAGTATTTT. The chain combines TRBV7-2 with TRBJ2-3, with a weak D call TRBD2 (6 bases). Per the germline V gene, CDR1 is SGHTA and CDR2 is FQGNSA. V dropped 3 bases and J dropped 3 bases, with 13 bases sitting between them. CDR3 length equals 15 residues.

This clonotype was detected only a few times. This rearrangement joins TRBV28 to TRBJ1-5; D is undetermined. This CDR3 has 13 amino acids. V was cut by 6 bases and J by 4 bases, with 10 bases left in between. Germline CDR1 is MDHEN and CDR2 is SYDVKM. DNA of the CDR3: TGTGCCAGCAGGGTTTTCAGGAATCAGCCCCAGCATTTT. It translates to CASRVFRNQPQHF.

DNA of the CDR3: TGCAGCACATCTCCAGCGGGAGGGAAGAATGAGCAGTTCTTC. Protein product: CSTSPAGGKNEQFF. The chain uses TRBV29-1 and TRBJ2-1; TRBD2 agrees at 10 bases. Germline lookup yields CDR1 SQVTM and CDR2 ANQGSEA. Trimming cost V 8 bases and J 7 bases; bases outside gene matches: 11. The CDR3 extends over 14 amino acids.

The CDR3 protein is CASSQGLRGENEKLFF. CDR3 bases: TGCGCCAGCAGCCAAGGTTTGCGGGGGGAAAATGAAAAACTGTTTTTT. V is TRBV4-1 and J is TRBJ1-4; a possible D gene is TRBD1 (5 bases). Trimming shortened V by 1 base and J by 5 bases, and 14 bases separated the two germline ends. The CDR3 covers 16 residues. Germline CDR1 reads MGHRA; CDR2 reads YSYEKL.

This chain links TRBV30 with TRBJ2-2; 10 positions match TRBD2. Germline V lookup: CDR1 GTSNPN, CDR2 SVGIG (reference sequence). The V segment lost 2 bases and the J segment 6 bases; nucleotides outside the gene matches: 9. The CDR3 extends over 16 amino acids. The CDR3 DNA is TGTGCCTGGAGTAGCGGGAGGGCCGGTTGGGCCGGGGAGCTGTTTTTT. Protein sequence: CAWSSGRAGWAGELFF. Complete variable domain (other parts from reference TRBV30 and TRBJ2-2): SQTIHQWPATLVQPVGSPLSLECTVEGTSNPNLYWYRQAAGRGLQLLFYSVGIGQISSEVPQNLSASRPQDRQFILSSKKLLLSDSGFYLCAWSSGRAGWAGELFFGEGSRLTVL.

This clonotype turned up a few times. At one boundary the junction diverges from the germline segment, which might be a read error. The chain is built from TRBV13 and TRBJ2-1, with 7 nucleotides matching TRBD2. CDR3 length: 13 amino acids. CDR1 is PRHDT, CDR2 FYEKMQ, per germline (reference sequence). As DNA, the CDR3 is TGTACCAGCAGCTCCATTTCTAGCGGTGAGCAGTTCTTC. This codes for CTSSSISSGEQFF. Variable domain in full (rest from reference TRBV13 and TRBJ2-1): AAGVIQSPRHLIKEKRETATLKCYPIPRHDTVYWYQQGPGQDPQFLISFYEKMQSDKGSIPDRFSAQQFSDYHSELNMSSLELGDSALYFCTSSSISSGEQFFGPGTRLTVL.

The chain combines TRBV9 with TRBJ2-1; D possibly corresponds to TRBD1 (5 bases). The CDR3 is made up of 15 amino acids. Germline V gene sequence: CDR1 SGDLS, CDR2 YYNGEE. V was pared by 0 bases and J by 6 bases, with 13 bases between. The CDR3, as DNA: TGTGCCAGCAGCGTAGAACCAGGGCAAGGCAATGAGCAGTTCTTC. Protein: CASSVEPGQGNEQFF.

Many counts were recorded for this clonotype. The rearrangement joins TRBV12-3 or TRBV12-4 to TRBJ2-6, with 8 bases aligning to TRBD1. CDR3 length: 18 amino acids. After removal of 5 bases from V and 0 bases from J, the junction contained 9 bases not matched to a gene. CDR3 DNA sequence: TGTGCCAGCAGTCCTACAGGGGGTCGTAGCTCTGGGGCCAACGTCCTGACTTTC. Amino acids: CASSPTGGRSSGANVLTF.

This clonotype was detected a few times. The rearrangement links TRBV12-3 or TRBV12-4 to TRBJ2-7; D is ambiguous. V lost 10 bases, J lost 0 bases, and 13 bases lay in between. The CDR3 consists of 13 residues. The CDR3 DNA sequence: TGTGCCACCGCGGCATCTCTCTCCTACGAGCAGTACTTC. Translating gives CATAASLSYEQYF.

Only a few counts were recorded for this clonotype. CDR3 in DNA: TGTGCCAGCAGCTTAGAAATAACCTACGAGCAGTACTTC. Protein sequence: CASSLEITYEQYF. The chain recombines TRBV7-9 with TRBJ2-7; no clear D gene. The CDR3 loop spans 13 amino acids. The V end was cut by 1 base, the J end by 2 bases, with 6 bases between. The germline gives CDR1 SEHNR, CDR2 FQNEAQ (reference sequence).

This clonotype showed up many times. The chain carries TRBV11-2 and TRBJ2-7, with 11 bases matching TRBD2. CDR1 and CDR2 (germline): SGHAT, FQNNGV. With 4 bases clipped from V and 5 bases from J, the junction kept 16 bases outside the gene matches. This CDR3 region has 18 residues. DNA of the CDR3: TGTGCCAGCAGCTATCCACTAGCGGGAGCGCTCCCATCGGACGAGCAGTACTTC. It translates to CASSYPLAGALPSDEQYF.

This clonotype was detected a few times. The chain couples TRBV5-5 to TRBJ2-3; D perhaps matches TRBD1 (5 bases). The CDR3 is 17 amino acids. CDR1 and CDR2 (germline): SGHKS, YYEKEE (reference sequence). V was clipped by 3 bases and J by 0 bases, with 17 bases between them. The CDR3 protein is CASSWARQSASTDTQYF. The CDR3 nucleotides read TGTGCCAGCAGCTGGGCAAGACAGAGCGCCAGCACAGATACGCAGTATTTT.

This clonotype was seen only a few times. Germline and junction disagree at one end, which may indicate a read error. V usage is TRBV19 and J usage is TRBJ1-5; TRBD1 might be the D (6 bases). From germline, CDR1 is LNHDA and CDR2 SQIVND (reference sequence). The CDR3 contains 16 residues. The CDR3 loop reads CSSSRLAQGGGQPQHF. CDR3 DNA: TGTTCCAGTAGTCGATTGGCACAGGGTGGGGGTCAGCCCCAGCATTTT.

The chain carries TRBV4-2 and TRBJ1-5; maybe TRBD1 (6 bases). Germline V gene data show CDR1 as LGHNA and CDR2 as YNFKEQ. V lost 0 bases and J lost 0, with 12 bases in between. The CDR3 has 17 residues. The CDR3 DNA reads TGTGCCAGCAGCCAAGACTTGGGGGGGCGTAGCAATCAGCCCCAGCATTTT. Translation: CASSQDLGGRSNQPQHF.